Following are 14 T cell receptor beta chains from one sample sequenced in a study of control samples from healthy donors and cancer patients. Here immunoSEQ multiplex PCR was the method, and the copy in TCRdb shows in-frame clones only, minus some. The sample has approximately 170,000 clones; roughly 90% are singletons. Sample: blood. The origin of the receptors is a woman between 25 and 40 years old in good health.

CDR3 sequence (DNA): TGTGCCAGCAGTACATTTCAGGGGGTAGGTCAGCCCCAGCATTTT. Translating it yields CASSTFQGVGQPQHF. The genes are TRBV28 and TRBJ1-5, with TRBD1 matching over 7 bases. The germline V gene has CDR1 MDHEN and CDR2 SYDVKM. Trimming cost V 5 bases and J 6 bases; bases outside gene matches: 10. CDR3 length equals 15 residues.

This clone was seen just once. The chain has TRBV28 and TRBJ2-2, with 8 bases identical to TRBD1. Germline V gene lookup returns CDR1 MDHEN and CDR2 SYDVKM. The CDR3 covers 15 residues. V trimming: 3 bases; J trimming: 6 bases; junction bases outside the gene matches: 6. The CDR3 region has the DNA TGTGCCAGCAGTTTCTTGACAGGGGCGGCCGGGGAGCTGTTTTTT. Amino acids: CASSFLTGAAGELFF.

V gene TRBV12-3 or TRBV12-4 combines with J gene TRBJ2-7; the D is unclear. Trimming removed 5 bases at V and 8 bases at J, with 13 bases between. CDR3 size: 12 residues. This CDR3 is CASSPAGSKQYF. In nucleotides, the CDR3 is TGTGCCAGCAGTCCCGCCGGATCGAAGCAGTACTTC.

The rearrangement joins TRBV2 to TRBJ1-4; no firm D call. V gave up 4 bases and J gave up 0 bases, with 18 bases separating them. This CDR3 comprises 18 residues. CDR1 is SNHLY and CDR2 is FYNNEI in the germline V gene. CDR3 sequence reads: CASSGQGLLFSTNEKLFF. The CDR3 DNA follows: TGTGCCAGCAGTGGTCAAGGGCTCCTCTTCTCAACTAATGAAAAACTGTTTTTT.

The chain is built from TRBV5-1 and TRBJ2-7; 11 bases match TRBD2. The germline V gene has CDR1 SGHRS and CDR2 YFSETQ. CDR3 size: 14 residues. The trim removed 4 bases at V and 3 bases at J, leaving 3 bases unmatched. The CDR3 loop is CASSRLAGNYEQYF. Written as DNA, the CDR3 is TGCGCCAGCAGCCGACTAGCGGGGAACTACGAGCAGTACTTC.

The rearrangement joins TRBV7-9 to TRBJ2-3; D may match TRBD1 or TRBD2 (5 bases each). This CDR3 spans 12 amino acids. CDR1 is SEHNR and CDR2 is FQNEAQ in the germline V gene (reference sequence). V was shortened by 5 bases and J by 7 bases, with 10 bases between the two germline ends. DNA for the CDR3: TGTGCCAGCAGCCCAGAGGGGTATACGCAGTATTTT. It translates to CASSPEGYTQYF.

The gene calls are TRBV19 and TRBJ2-7; 9 nucleotides match TRBD2. This CDR3 contains 15 residues. Unmatched junction bases numbered 4, after V lost 1 base and J lost 3 bases. Germline loops: CDR1 LNHDA, CDR2 SQIVND (reference sequence). The CDR3 here is CASSIAGLANYEQYF. The CDR3 nucleotides read TGTGCCAGTAGTATAGCAGGACTAGCGAACTACGAGCAGTACTTC.

The chain couples TRBV30 to TRBJ2-2; no definite D call. The CDR3 contains 15 residues. Per the germline V gene, CDR1 is GTSNPN and CDR2 is SVGIG (reference sequence). With 4 bases removed from V and 1 base from J, the gap between germline ends came to 13 bases. For the CDR3, the DNA is TGTGCCTGGAAGGTCGGTGGTCAGAACACCGGGGAGCTGTTTTTT. Translated: CAWKVGGQNTGELFF.

The chain combines TRBV4-1 with TRBJ1-6; no clear D gene. The germline CDR1 and CDR2 sequences are MGHRA and YSYEKL. Trimming stripped 1 base from V and 11 bases from J, with 15 bases between. The CDR3 runs to 15 residues. CDR3 DNA sequence: TGCGCCAGCAGCCAAGTGCACCGGGCCACACCACCCCTCCACTTT. This sequence encodes CASSQVHRATPPLHF.

This chain joins TRBV12-3 or TRBV12-4 and TRBJ1-2; no reliable D call. CDR3 length: 13 amino acids. Deletions cut 2 bases from V and 2 bases from J, with 6 bases between. The CDR3 sequence: CASSLMWNYGYTF. CDR3 bases: TGTGCCAGCAGTTTAATGTGGAACTATGGCTACACCTTC.

This chain uses TRBV7-2 with TRBJ2-7; 7 nucleotides line up with TRBD2. Germline V gene sequence: CDR1 SGHTA, CDR2 FQGNSA. CDR3 length: 15 amino acids. With V trimmed by 0 bases and J by 0 bases, 2 bases remained unmatched. CDR3 nucleotide sequence: TGTGCCAGCAGCTTAGCCGGGAGGAGCTCCTACGAGCAGTACTTC. This encodes CASSLAGRSSYEQYF.

This clone was observed a few times. This sequence joins TRBV7-9 and TRBJ2-1, with 14 bases identical to TRBD2. The CDR3 is 19 residues long. Germline trimming cut 5 bases from V and 0 bases from J; bases unmatched to any gene: 9. From germline, CDR1 is SEHNR and CDR2 FQNEAQ (reference sequence). DNA of the CDR3: TGTGCCAGCAGCCGATATTGGACTAGCGGGAGGCTCTCCTACAATGAGCAGTTCTTC. As protein: CASSRYWTSGRLSYNEQFF.

The chain has TRBV9 and TRBJ2-5, with TRBD2 identical over 8 bases. This CDR3 has 14 residues. After removal of 0 bases from V and 3 bases from J, the junction contained 1 base not matched to a gene. Germline CDR1 is SGDLS and CDR2 is YYNGEE. The CDR3 DNA is TGTGCCAGCAGCGTAGGGGGACTAGAAGAGACCCAGTACTTC. The encoded protein is CASSVGGLEETQYF.

The gene calls are TRBV7-8 and TRBJ2-1; D remains unclear. Looked up from germline, CDR1 is SGHVS and CDR2 is FQNEAQ. The V and J ends lost 1 base and 2 bases respectively, with 9 bases between them. The CDR3 runs to 15 residues. The CDR3 reads CASSLDGRPYNEQFF. As DNA, the CDR3 is TGTGCCAGCAGCTTAGACGGAAGGCCCTACAATGAGCAGTTCTTC.